This T cell receptor beta chain derives from a study of CD8 T cells in ankylosing spondylitis. TCRdb reprocessed the 5' RACE reads with MiXCR, giving one entry per CDR3 protein. The sample yields about 230,000 distinct CDR3 sequences, approximately 7.6% seen once. The V end was cut by 1 base, the J end by 2 bases, with 9 bases between. CDR3 size: 14 residues. The germline V gene has CDR1 SGHTA and CDR2 FQGNSA. Broader study findings: For ankylosing spondylitis blood, a TCR beta motif of under ten highly homologous variants appeared characteristic.

This clonotype was picked up many times. Its antigen is not known. This TCR was sampled from a female donor with ankylosing spondylitis or in good health (not recorded which). Sequenced material: blood, either unsorted or a sorted T cell fraction (not recorded which). This sequence joins TRBV7-2 and TRBJ2-7; perhaps D is TRBD1 or TRBD2 (6 bases each). CDR3 loop: CASSLVEGAYEQYF. In DNA, the CDR3 is TGTGCCAGCAGCTTAGTGGAGGGGGCCTACGAGCAGTACTTC.